Listed below are T cell receptor beta chains from one sample, sequenced in a study of T-cell memory formation after mild COVID-19. TCRdb analysed the 5' RACE reads with MiXCR anew, one entry per CDR3 protein. This table has hundreds of thousands of distinct CDR3 sequences, 15% to 20% appearing once. Sequencing used PBMCs or a T cell subset sorted from them (not recorded which). These receptors were collected from an adult woman who had mild COVID-19 (a few samples of this study predate the infection). Cell type and time point are not known. CDR3s include the opening cysteine and the closing phenylalanine or tryptophan. Fields, in order: clone size, D gene, V gene, J gene, CDR3 protein, CDR3 DNA. D genes are given only for firm matches. The size entry is marked missing in some rows and otherwise reads once, few, many or a size class.

abundance: -
d_gene: TRBD1
v_gene: TRBV5-4
j_gene: TRBJ2-7
CDR3aa: CASSPHGQGVYEQYF
CDR3nt: TGTGCCAGCAGCCCCCACGGACAGGGAGTCTACGAGCAGTACTTC

abundance: few
d_gene: -
v_gene: TRBV20-1
j_gene: TRBJ2-3
CDR3aa: CSASSGGDTDTQYF
CDR3nt: TGCAGTGCTAGTAGTGGCGGGGACACAGATACGCAGTATTTT

abundance: -
d_gene: TRBD1
v_gene: TRBV29-1
j_gene: TRBJ2-3
CDR3aa: CSGRDRWRDTQYF
CDR3nt: TGCAGCGGGAGGGACAGGTGGAGAGATACGCAGTATTTT

abundance: few
d_gene: TRBD1
v_gene: TRBV7-2
j_gene: TRBJ1-6
CDR3aa: CASSRGQGAYNSPLHF
CDR3nt: TGTGCCAGCAGCCGGGGACAGGGGGCCTATAATTCACCCCTCCACTTT

abundance: -
d_gene: TRBD1
v_gene: TRBV5-6
j_gene: TRBJ2-2
CDR3aa: CASSTAGQGVTGELFF
CDR3nt: TGTGCCAGCAGCACAGCGGGACAGGGGGTGACCGGGGAGCTGTTTTTT

abundance: -
d_gene: -
v_gene: TRBV24-1
j_gene: TRBJ2-7
CDR3aa: CATSDSGSGEQYF
CDR3nt: TGTGCCACCAGTGATTCCGGGAGCGGCGAGCAGTACTTC

abundance: -
d_gene: -
v_gene: TRBV5-5
j_gene: TRBJ1-2
CDR3aa: CASSSQTANYGYTF
CDR3nt: TGTGCCAGCAGCTCCCAGACAGCTAACTATGGCTACACCTTC

abundance: few
d_gene: TRBD1
v_gene: TRBV2
j_gene: TRBJ1-2
CDR3aa: CASTRGRTYGYTF
CDR3nt: TGTGCCAGCACGAGGGGGCGCACCTATGGCTACACCTTC

abundance: few
d_gene: -
v_gene: TRBV10-2
j_gene: TRBJ2-2
CDR3aa: CASSVTTNTGELFF
CDR3nt: TGCGCCAGCAGTGTGACAACGAACACCGGGGAGCTGTTTTTT

abundance: -
d_gene: TRBD1
v_gene: TRBV5-5
j_gene: TRBJ1-2
CDR3aa: CASSGNRQGRTYGYTF
CDR3nt: TGTGCCAGCAGCGGAAACAGACAGGGAAGGACATATGGCTACACCTTC

abundance: few
d_gene: -
v_gene: TRBV20-1
j_gene: TRBJ2-7
CDR3aa: CSAGPTGINEQYF
CDR3nt: TGCAGTGCTGGGCCTACAGGGATCAACGAGCAGTACTTC

abundance: -
d_gene: -
v_gene: TRBV12-3/TRBV12-4
j_gene: TRBJ1-1
CDR3aa: CASSSDGTEAFF
CDR3nt: TGTGCCAGCAGTAGCGACGGGACTGAAGCTTTCTTT

abundance: -
d_gene: -
v_gene: TRBV12-3/TRBV12-4
j_gene: TRBJ1-1
CDR3aa: CATSWGPEAFF
CDR3nt: TGTGCCACCTCCTGGGGGCCTGAAGCTTTCTTT

abundance: -
d_gene: TRBD2
v_gene: TRBV30
j_gene: TRBJ2-7
CDR3aa: CAWTLAGGPDEQYF
CDR3nt: TGTGCCTGGACCCTAGCGGGAGGGCCTGATGAGCAGTACTTC

abundance: many
d_gene: -
v_gene: TRBV7-8
j_gene: TRBJ2-2
CDR3aa: CASSLAEQNTGELFF
CDR3nt: TGTGCCAGCAGCTTAGCGGAGCAGAACACCGGGGAGCTGTTTTTT

abundance: few
d_gene: -
v_gene: TRBV9
j_gene: TRBJ1-2
CDR3aa: CASSEGTEFYGYTF
CDR3nt: TGTGCCAGCAGCGAGGGGACGGAATTCTATGGCTACACCTTC

abundance: few
d_gene: TRBD2
v_gene: TRBV5-1
j_gene: TRBJ2-1
CDR3aa: CASSLTGGWYNEQFF
CDR3nt: TGCGCCAGCAGCTTGACCGGGGGGTGGTACAATGAGCAGTTCTTC